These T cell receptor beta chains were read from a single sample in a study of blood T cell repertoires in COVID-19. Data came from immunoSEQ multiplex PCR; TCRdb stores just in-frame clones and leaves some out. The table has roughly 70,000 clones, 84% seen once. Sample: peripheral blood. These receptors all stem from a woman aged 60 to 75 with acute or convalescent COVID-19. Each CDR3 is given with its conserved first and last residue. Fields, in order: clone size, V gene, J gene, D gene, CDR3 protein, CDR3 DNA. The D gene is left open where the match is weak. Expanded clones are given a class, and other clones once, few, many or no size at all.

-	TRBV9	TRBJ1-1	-	CASGRGGVAGTEAFF	TGTGCCAGCGGGCGTGGAGGAGTAGCGGGCACTGAAGCTTTCTTT
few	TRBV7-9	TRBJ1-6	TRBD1	CASSFGQVWNSPLHF	TGTGCCAGCAGCTTCGGACAGGTGTGGAATTCACCCCTCCACTTT
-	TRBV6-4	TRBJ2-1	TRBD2	CASSDGAGGTYNEQFF	TGTGCCAGCAGTGACGGAGCGGGGGGCACCTACAATGAGCAGTTCTTC
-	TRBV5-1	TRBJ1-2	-	CASSLEASRYGYTF	TGCGCCAGCAGCTTGGAAGCCTCTCGCTATGGCTACACCTTC
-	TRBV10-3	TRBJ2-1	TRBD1	CAIKGQGHEQFF	TGTGCCATCAAGGGACAGGGCCATGAGCAGTTCTTC
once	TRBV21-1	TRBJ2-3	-	CASSKKESTDTQYF	TGTGCCAGCAGCAAAAAGGAGAGCACAGATACGCAGTATTTT
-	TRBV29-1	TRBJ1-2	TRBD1	CSVGTGTGYNNYGYTF	TGCAGCGTGGGGACCGGGACAGGGTACAATAACTATGGCTACACCTTC
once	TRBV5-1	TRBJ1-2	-	CASSLDRAGYTF	TGCGCCAGCAGCTTGGACAGGGCAGGCTACACCTTC
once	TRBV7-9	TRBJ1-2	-	CASSPPSYGYTF	TGTGCCAGCAGCCCACCGAGCTATGGCTACACCTTC
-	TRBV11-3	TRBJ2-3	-	CASSLVGGTSTDTQYF	TGTGCCAGCAGCTTAGTTGGCGGAACTAGCACAGATACGCAGTATTTT
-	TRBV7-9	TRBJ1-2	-	CASSLEQGGYTF	TGTGCCAGCAGCTTAGAACAGGGTGGCTACACCTTC
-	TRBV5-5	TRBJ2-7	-	CASSLGQASSYEQYF	TGTGCCAGCAGCTTGGGACAGGCGAGCTCCTACGAGCAGTACTTC
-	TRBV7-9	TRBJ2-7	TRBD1	CASSLVSLLTGTYEQYF	TGTGCCAGCAGCTTAGTGAGTCTACTGACAGGGACATACGAGCAGTACTTC
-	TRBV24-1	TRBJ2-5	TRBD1	CATSAAAGTGGEETQYF	TGTGCCACCAGTGCCGCGGCCGGGACAGGGGGCGAAGAGACCCAGTACTTC
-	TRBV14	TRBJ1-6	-	CASSQRQQAPLHF	TGTGCCAGCAGCCAAAGACAACAGGCACCCCTCCACTTT
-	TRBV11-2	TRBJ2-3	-	CASSEQGRATDTQYF	TGTGCCAGCAGCGAACAGGGTAGGGCCACAGATACGCAGTATTTT
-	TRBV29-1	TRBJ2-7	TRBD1	CSVPKGTADYEQYF	TGCAGCGTCCCGAAGGGGACAGCCGATTACGAGCAGTACTTC
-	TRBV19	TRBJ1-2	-	CASTRTETNYGYTF	TGTGCCAGTACCCGGACTGAGACTAACTATGGCTACACCTTC
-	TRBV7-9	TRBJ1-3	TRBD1	CASSLGQGSGNTIYF	TGTGCCAGCAGCTTGGGACAGGGGTCCGGAAACACCATATATTTT
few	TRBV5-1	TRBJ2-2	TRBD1	CASSLEGQGAQEGELFF	TGCGCCAGCAGCCTGGAGGGACAGGGGGCGCAGGAGGGGGAGCTGTTTTTT
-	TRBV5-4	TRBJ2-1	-	CASSLASKSGYNEQFF	TGTGCCAGCAGCTTGGCGTCGAAGTCGGGTTACAATGAGCAGTTCTTC
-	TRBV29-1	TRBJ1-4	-	CSVDITGRGEKLFF	TGCAGCGTTGATATCACAGGGCGAGGTGAAAAACTGTTTTTT
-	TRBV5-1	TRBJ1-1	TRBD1	CASSGQGYTEAFF	TGCGCCAGCAGCGGACAGGGGTACACTGAAGCTTTCTTT
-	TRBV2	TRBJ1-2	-	CASRLGVYGYTF	TGTGCCAGCAGGCTAGGGGTCTATGGCTACACCTTC
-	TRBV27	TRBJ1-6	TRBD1	CASSFWAGGADSPLHF	TGTGCCAGCAGTTTCTGGGCAGGGGGCGCGGATTCACCCCTCCACTTT
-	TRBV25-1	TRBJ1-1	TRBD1	CASRVAGTGITEAFF	TGTGCCAGCAGGGTCGCCGGGACAGGGATCACTGAAGCTTTCTTT
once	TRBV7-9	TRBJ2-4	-	CASSLVPGGLAKNIQYF	TGTGCCAGCAGCTTAGTCCCAGGAGGGCTAGCCAAAAACATTCAGTACTTC
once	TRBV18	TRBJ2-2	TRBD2	CASSPPGLARSGELFF	TGTGCCAGCTCACCACCGGGACTAGCAAGGTCCGGGGAGCTGTTTTTT
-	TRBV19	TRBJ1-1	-	CASSTVHQGTEAFF	TGTGCCAGTAGTACGGTCCATCAGGGGACTGAAGCTTTCTTT
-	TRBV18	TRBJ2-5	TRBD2	CASSPRTGGPEETQYF	TGTGCCAGCTCACCGCGAACGGGGGGGCCCGAGGAGACCCAGTACTTC
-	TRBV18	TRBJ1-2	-	CASSQREGYTF	TGTGCCAGCTCACAGAGGGAAGGCTACACCTTC
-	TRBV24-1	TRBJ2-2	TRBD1	CATSDGGQGAGELFF	TGTGCCACCAGTGATGGGGGACAGGGTGCCGGGGAGCTGTTTTTT
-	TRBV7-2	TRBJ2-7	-	CASSLGGQPTYEQYF	TGTGCCAGCAGCTTAGGAGGACAGCCAACCTACGAGCAGTACTTC
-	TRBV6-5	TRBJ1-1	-	CASSTLQSLNTEAFF	TGTGCCAGCAGTACCTTACAGTCACTGAACACTGAAGCTTTCTTT
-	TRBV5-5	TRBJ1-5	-	CASSLGRVVNQPQHF	TGTGCCAGCAGCTTGGGCAGGGTGGTCAATCAGCCCCAGCATTTT
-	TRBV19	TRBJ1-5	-	CASSGGGGSNQPQHF	TGTGCCAGTAGTGGCGGGGGGGGTAGCAATCAGCCCCAGCATTTT
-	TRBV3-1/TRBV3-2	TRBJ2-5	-	CASSQTLTKILGTQYF	TGTGCCAGCAGCCAAACCCTCACTAAGATCCTCGGGACCCAGTACTTC
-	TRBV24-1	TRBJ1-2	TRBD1	CATSSGQGASGGYTF	TGTGCCACCAGTTCTGGTCAGGGGGCTTCAGGTGGCTACACCTTC
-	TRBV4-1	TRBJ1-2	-	CASSHLGQILVGYTF	TGCGCCAGCAGCCATCTCGGACAGATTCTTGTTGGCTACACCTTC
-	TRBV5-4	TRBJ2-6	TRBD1	CASSTTGVGAAGANVLTF	TGTGCCAGCAGCACCACAGGGGTTGGTGCCGCTGGGGCCAACGTCCTGACTTTC
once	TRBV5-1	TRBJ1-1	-	CASSLQSRNTEAFF	TGCGCCAGCAGTTTACAGAGTCGGAACACTGAAGCTTTCTTT
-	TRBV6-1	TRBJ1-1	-	CASSEERGTEAFF	TGTGCCAGCAGTGAAGAAAGGGGCACTGAAGCTTTCTTT
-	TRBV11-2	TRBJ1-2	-	CASRDYREIYGYTF	TGTGCCAGCAGAGATTACAGGGAGATCTATGGCTACACCTTC
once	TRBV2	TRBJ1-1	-	CASSISGVGTEAFF	TGTGCCAGCAGTATCTCAGGGGTAGGGACTGAAGCTTTCTTT